The 19 T cell receptor beta chains given below trace back to one sample, sequenced in a study of blood T cell repertoires in COVID-19. Profiling relied on immunoSEQ multiplex PCR, and the TCRdb table lists in-frame clones only, not all of them. The table includes about 80,000 clones, over 80% detected once. The sample taken for sequencing was peripheral blood. These receptors all come from a human donor in a cohort sampled during active COVID-19.

This chain joins TRBV2 and TRBJ2-2, with TRBD2 matching 9 bases. V dropped 7 bases and J dropped 6; count of bases not matched to a gene: 6. The CDR3 has 14 residues. Germline assignment: CDR1 SNHLY and CDR2 FYNNEI. CDR3 DNA sequence: TGTGCCAGCAAAGGGCGGGAGGGCCCCGGGGAGCTGTTTTTT. It specifies CASKGREGPGELFF.

The J gene is TRBJ2-7, the V gene TRBV2, with TRBD1 matching over 9 bases. Germline-derived CDR1 and CDR2 are SNHLY and FYNNEI. The V segment lost 8 bases and the J segment 2 bases; nucleotides outside the gene matches: 4. This CDR3 is built from 13 residues. CDR3 loop: CASGRDRAYEQYF. The CDR3 DNA is TGTGCCAGCGGCCGGGACAGGGCCTACGAGCAGTACTTC.

The V gene is TRBV7-2, the J gene TRBJ2-7; 7 bases are a match to TRBD2. From germline, CDR1 is SGHTA and CDR2 FQGNSA. The trim removed 10 bases at V and 0 bases at J, leaving 9 bases unmatched. CDR3 size: 14 residues. The CDR3 protein is CATQWGGSSYEQYF. The CDR3 nucleotides are TGTGCCACCCAGTGGGGGGGGTCCTCCTACGAGCAGTACTTC. Based on the CDR3 plus reference TRBV7-2 and TRBJ2-7, the full variable domain is GAGVSQSPSNKVTEKGKDVELRCDPISGHTALYWYRQSLGQGLEFLIYFQGNSAPDKSGLPSDRFSAERTGGSVSTLTIQRTQQEDSAVYLCATQWGGSSYEQYFGPGTRLTVT.

The chain combines TRBV27 with TRBJ1-6; D is perhaps TRBD1 (5 bases). The CDR3 runs to 16 residues. V lost 9 bases and J lost 1, with 16 bases in between. Germline V gene data show CDR1 as MNHEY and CDR2 as SMNVEV (reference sequence). DNA for the CDR3: TGTGCCAGTTCTAGTGGGGGGGGATCCTATAATTCACCCCTCCACTTT. It codes for CASSSGGGSYNSPLHF.

The CDR3 DNA is TGTGCCAGTAGTATAGATCAGGGTAGCGGAAACACCGGGGAGCTGTTTTTT. It codes for CASSIDQGSGNTGELFF. The rearrangement links TRBV19 to TRBJ2-2; D might be TRBD2 (6 bases). This CDR3 is built from 17 residues. CDR1 LNHDA and CDR2 SQIVND come from the germline V gene (reference sequence). V was pared by 0 bases and J by 2 bases, with 13 bases between.

The CDR3 spells CASSLASGRVDTQYF. The CDR3, as DNA: TGTGCCAGCAGTTTGGCTAGCGGGAGGGTAGATACGCAGTATTTT. The V gene is TRBV28, the J gene TRBJ2-3, with TRBD2 identical over 12 bases. The CDR3 spans 15 residues. J lost 5 bases, V lost 3 bases, and 3 bases had no gene match. Per germline, CDR1 MDHEN and CDR2 SYDVKM. The variable domain in full, with the rest retrieved from reference TRBV28 and TRBJ2-3, is DVKVTQSSRYLVKRTGEKVFLECVQDMDHENMFWYRQDPGLGLRLIYFSYDVKMKEKGDIPEGYSVSREKKERFSLILESASTNQTSMYLCASSLASGRVDTQYFGPGTRLTVL.

The chain combines TRBV5-1 with TRBJ1-4; TRBD1 agrees at 9 bases. Germline CDR1 and CDR2: SGHRS and YFSETQ. Trimming took 4 bases from V and 10 from J; bases not matched to a gene: 8. CDR3 length equals 14 residues. The CDR3 here is CASSLDRGIGKLFF. The DNA of the CDR3 is TGCGCCAGCAGCCTGGACAGGGGAATCGGAAAACTGTTTTTT.

The rearrangement uses TRBV19 and TRBJ2-1; 12 nucleotides match TRBD2. The length of the CDR3 is 15 residues. Germline CDR1 is LNHDA and CDR2 is SQIVND (reference sequence). V dropped 5 bases and J dropped 9; count of bases not matched to a gene: 8. The CDR3 spells CASSQLAGGGSEQFF. CDR3 sequence (DNA): TGTGCCAGTAGTCAACTAGCGGGAGGAGGGAGTGAGCAGTTCTTC.

CDR3 in DNA: TGTGCCAGCAGCCCTGGGCGGACAGGGCGATATTTT. It is translated as CASSPGRTGRYF. The chain links TRBV7-3 to TRBJ1-3, with 8 bases that match TRBD1. The CDR3 sequence is 12 residues long. Germline CDR1 SGHTA, CDR2 FQGTGA. V dropped 5 bases and J dropped 15; count of bases not matched to a gene: 9.

The chain carries TRBV2 and TRBJ2-1; possible D gene TRBD2, 5 bases. The germline V gene has CDR1 SNHLY and CDR2 FYNNEI. This CDR3 region has 15 residues. V was shortened by 5 bases and J by 0 bases, with 11 bases between the two germline ends. The CDR3 coding sequence is TGTGCCAGCAGTCCGGCCCTAGCCTCCTACAATGAGCAGTTCTTC. Its protein is CASSPALASYNEQFF.

The chain joins TRBV5-5 to TRBJ1-6; maybe TRBD1 (6 bases). V was cut by 6 bases and J by 5 bases, with 12 bases left in between. Per the germline V gene, CDR1 is SGHKS and CDR2 is YYEKEE (reference sequence). The CDR3 consists of 14 residues. The CDR3 sequence: CASNRRGDNSPLHF. The CDR3 DNA follows: TGTGCCAGCAACCGCAGGGGAGATAATTCACCCCTCCACTTT. Filled out from reference TRBV5-5 and TRBJ1-6, the complete variable domain reads DAGVTQSPTHLIKTRGQQVTLRCSPISGHKSVSWYQQVLGQGPQFIFQYYEKEERGRGNFPDRFSARQFPNYSSELNVNALLLGDSALYLCASNRRGDNSPLHFGNGTRLTVT.

The chain joins TRBV6-5 to TRBJ2-7; 12 bases line up with TRBD1. The CDR3 loop spans 14 amino acids. V shed 7 bases, J shed 4 bases, and the junction held 5 bases outside the gene matches. The V gene's germline CDR1 is MNHEY and CDR2 SVGAGI. CDR3 protein: CASIRDRGLYEQYF. The CDR3, as DNA: TGTGCCAGCATTCGGGACAGGGGGCTGTACGAGCAGTACTTC.

The CDR3 DNA sequence: TGCGCCAGCAGTCGCATCGGGGTTAACACTGAAGCTTTCTTT. Translation gives CASSRIGVNTEAFF. The rearrangement uses TRBV4-1 and TRBJ1-1, with D unresolved. The germline V gene encodes CDR1 MGHRA and CDR2 YSYEKL. The CDR3 has 14 amino acids. The V end was cut by 6 bases, the J end by 2 bases, with 13 bases between.

The chain carries TRBV29-1 and TRBJ1-4, with 7 bases fitting TRBD1. The junction had 4 bases not matched to a gene; V was cut back by 3 bases and J by 0 bases. There are 15 residues in the CDR3. Germline values: CDR1 SQVTM, CDR2 ANQGSEA. CDR3 amino acids: CSVDDRASTNEKLFF. In DNA, the CDR3 is TGCAGCGTTGATGACAGGGCCTCAACTAATGAAAAACTGTTTTTT.

This clone occurred once. The chain is built from TRBV24-1 and TRBJ2-5; TRBD2 is a possible D gene (7 bases). Per germline, CDR1 KGHDR and CDR2 SFDVKD. This CDR3 region has 17 residues. Trimming took off 4 bases at V and 4 bases at J, with 21 bases between the two ends. The chain's CDR3 is CATSDPEGGPILETQYF. CDR3 in DNA: TGTGCCACCAGTGACCCTGAGGGGGGGCCGATTTTAGAGACCCAGTACTTC.

This clone occurred a few times. V is TRBV9 and J is TRBJ2-1, with 9 nucleotides matching TRBD2. This CDR3 has 17 residues. Trimming removed 2 bases from V and 6 bases from J; junction bases left unmatched: 12. Germline values: CDR1 SGDLS, CDR2 YYNGEE. The CDR3 loop reads CASSVTSQGLAGNEQFF. As DNA, the CDR3 is TGTGCCAGCAGCGTTACTTCCCAGGGACTAGCAGGCAATGAGCAGTTCTTC.

This chain connects TRBV5-1 to TRBJ2-7, with 9 bases lining up with TRBD2. CDR1 SGHRS and CDR2 YFSETQ come from the germline V gene. The CDR3 sequence is 15 residues long. Trimming took 2 bases from V and 2 from J; bases not matched to a gene: 5. The CDR3, as DNA: TGCGCCAGCAGCTTTAGCGGGGGTAGACCCTACGAGCAGTACTTC. The encoded protein is CASSFSGGRPYEQYF.

This chain uses TRBV25-1 with TRBJ1-6; weak D call: TRBD1 (5 bases). This CDR3 has 16 residues. Between the trimmed V and J ends, which lost 3 bases and 7 bases, there was a span of 16 bases. CDR1 is MGHDK and CDR2 is SYGVNS in the germline V gene. CDR3 bases: TGTGCCAGCAGTGACCCGGGGGACGGATGGAATTCACCCCTCCACTTT. It yields the protein CASSDPGDGWNSPLHF. Full variable domain (outside the CDR3, taken from reference TRBV25-1 and TRBJ1-6): EADIYQTPRYLVIGTGKKITLECSQTMGHDKMYWYQQDPGMELHLIHYSYGVNSTEKGDLSSESTVSRIRTEHFPLTLESARPSHTSQYLCASSDPGDGWNSPLHFGNGTRLTVT.

The J gene is TRBJ1-4, the V gene TRBV14, with D tentatively TRBD1 (5 bases). V was shortened by 5 bases and J by 2 bases, with 12 bases between the two germline ends. There are 15 residues in the CDR3. The germline V gene encodes CDR1 SGHDN and CDR2 FVKESK. The CDR3 protein is CASSGLGHTNEKLFF. For the CDR3, the DNA is TGTGCCAGCAGCGGGCTGGGGCACACTAATGAAAAACTGTTTTTT.